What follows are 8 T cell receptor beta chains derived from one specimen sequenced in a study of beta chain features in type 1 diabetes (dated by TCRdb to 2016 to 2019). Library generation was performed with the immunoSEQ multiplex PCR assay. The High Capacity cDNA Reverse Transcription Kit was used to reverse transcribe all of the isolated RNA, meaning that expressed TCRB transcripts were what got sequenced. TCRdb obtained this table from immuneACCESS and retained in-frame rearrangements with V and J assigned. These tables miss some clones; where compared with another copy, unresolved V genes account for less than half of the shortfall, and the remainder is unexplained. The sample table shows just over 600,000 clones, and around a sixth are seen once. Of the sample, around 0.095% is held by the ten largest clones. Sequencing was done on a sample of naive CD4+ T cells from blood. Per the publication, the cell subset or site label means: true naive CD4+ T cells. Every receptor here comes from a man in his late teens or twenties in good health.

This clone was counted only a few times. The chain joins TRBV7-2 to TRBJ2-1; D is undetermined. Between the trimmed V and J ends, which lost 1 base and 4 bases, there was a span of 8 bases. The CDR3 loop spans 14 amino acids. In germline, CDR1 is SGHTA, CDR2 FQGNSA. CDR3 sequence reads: CASSLVAEYNEQFF. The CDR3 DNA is TGTGCCAGCAGCTTAGTTGCAGAGTACAATGAGCAGTTCTTC.

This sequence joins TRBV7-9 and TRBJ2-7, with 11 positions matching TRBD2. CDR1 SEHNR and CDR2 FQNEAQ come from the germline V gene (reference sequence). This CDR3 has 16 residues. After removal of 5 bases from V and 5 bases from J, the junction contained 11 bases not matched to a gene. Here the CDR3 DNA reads TGTGCCAGCAGCCCCCTTCTAGCGGGAGGTGCCCACGAGCAGTACTTC. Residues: CASSPLLAGGAHEQYF. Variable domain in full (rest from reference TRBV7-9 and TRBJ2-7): DTGVSQNPRHKITKRGQNVTFRCDPISEHNRLYWYRQTLGQGPEFLTYFQNEAQLEKSRLLSDRFSAERPKGSFSTLEIQRTEQGDSAMYLCASSPLLAGGAHEQYFGPGTRLTVT.

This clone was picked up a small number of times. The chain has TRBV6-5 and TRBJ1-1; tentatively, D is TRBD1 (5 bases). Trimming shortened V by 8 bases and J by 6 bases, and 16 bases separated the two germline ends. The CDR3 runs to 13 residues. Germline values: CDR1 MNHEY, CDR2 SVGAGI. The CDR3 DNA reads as TGTGCCAGCCGGCAGGGTTTCGACTCTGAAGCTTTCTTT. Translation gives CASRQGFDSEAFF.

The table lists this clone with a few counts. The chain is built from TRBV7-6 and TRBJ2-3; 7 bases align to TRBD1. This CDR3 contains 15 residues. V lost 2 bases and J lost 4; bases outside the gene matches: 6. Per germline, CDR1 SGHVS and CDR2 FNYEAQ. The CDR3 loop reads CASSLMTGSADTQYF. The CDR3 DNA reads TGTGCCAGCAGCTTAATGACAGGGTCTGCAGATACGCAGTATTTT.

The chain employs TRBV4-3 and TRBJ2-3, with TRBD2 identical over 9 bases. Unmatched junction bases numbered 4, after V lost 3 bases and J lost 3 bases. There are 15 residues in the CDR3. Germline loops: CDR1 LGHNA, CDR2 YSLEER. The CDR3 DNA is TGCGCCAGCAGCCAGAGACTAGCGGTTACAGATACGCAGTATTTT. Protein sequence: CASSQRLAVTDTQYF.

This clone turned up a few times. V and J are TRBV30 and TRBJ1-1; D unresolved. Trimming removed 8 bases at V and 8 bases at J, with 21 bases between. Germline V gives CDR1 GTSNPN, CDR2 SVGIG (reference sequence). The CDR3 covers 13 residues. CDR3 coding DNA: TGTGCCGGACGAGAGGGCCGCGCTCGGGAAGCTTTCTTT. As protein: CAGREGRAREAFF.

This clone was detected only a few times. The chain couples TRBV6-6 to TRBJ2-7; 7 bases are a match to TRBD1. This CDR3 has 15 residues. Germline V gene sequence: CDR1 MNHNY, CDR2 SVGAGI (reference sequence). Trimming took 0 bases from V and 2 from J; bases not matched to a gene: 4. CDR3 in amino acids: CASSYSGTEPYEQYF. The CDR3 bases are TGTGCCAGCAGTTACTCCGGGACAGAGCCCTACGAGCAGTACTTC.

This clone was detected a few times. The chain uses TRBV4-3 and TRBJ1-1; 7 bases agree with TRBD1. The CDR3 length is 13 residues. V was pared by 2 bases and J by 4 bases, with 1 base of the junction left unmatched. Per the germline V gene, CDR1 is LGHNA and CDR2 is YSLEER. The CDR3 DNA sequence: TGCGCCAGCAGCCAAACAGGGGTCACTGAAGCTTTCTTT. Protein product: CASSQTGVTEAFF.